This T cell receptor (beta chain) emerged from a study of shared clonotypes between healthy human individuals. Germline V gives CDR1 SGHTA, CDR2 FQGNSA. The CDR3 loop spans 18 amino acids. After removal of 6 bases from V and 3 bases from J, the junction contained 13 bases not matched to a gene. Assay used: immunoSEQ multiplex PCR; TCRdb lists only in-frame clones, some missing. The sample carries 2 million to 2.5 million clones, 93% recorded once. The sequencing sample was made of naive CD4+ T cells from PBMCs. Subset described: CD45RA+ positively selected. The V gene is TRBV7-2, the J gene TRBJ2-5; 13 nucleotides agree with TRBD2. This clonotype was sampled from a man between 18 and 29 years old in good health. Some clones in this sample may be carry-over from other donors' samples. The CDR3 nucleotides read TGTGCCAGCAGTCAGGGGGCACTAGCGGGAGGGTTGGAAGAGACCCAGTACTTC. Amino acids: CASSQGALAGGLEETQYF.